One sample yielded the 18 T cell receptor beta chains listed below, sequenced in a study of cytomegalovirus exposure and HLA in healthy donors. The data were produced by immunoSEQ multiplex PCR, yet TCRdb's version contains in-frame clones alone and is incomplete. The data hold about 160,000 clones, with roughly 91% observed a single time. What was sequenced was PBMCs. The source of these receptors is a woman under 30 in good health and CMV-seropositive.

The rearrangement joins TRBV18 to TRBJ2-2; 8 bases agree with TRBD1. Losses at the gene ends were 4 bases for V and 2 bases for J; bases not matched to a gene: 3. This CDR3 has 15 amino acids. CDR1 is KGHSH, CDR2 LQKENI, per germline. The CDR3 protein is CASSQDRVNTGELFF. The CDR3 DNA reads as TGTGCCAGCTCACAGGACAGGGTTAACACCGGGGAGCTGTTTTTT.

The chain employs TRBV5-1 and TRBJ1-1; D gene uncertain. Trimming cost V 4 bases and J 11 bases, with 24 bases left between them. Germline-derived CDR1 and CDR2 are SGHRS and YFSETQ. This CDR3 comprises 15 residues. As DNA, the CDR3 is TGCGCCAGCAGCAACCTCCGGGGAGGCGAGAGTGAGGCTTTCTTT. Its protein is CASSNLRGGESEAFF. Supplemented by reference TRBV5-1 and TRBJ1-1, the full variable domain reads KAGVTQTPRYLIKTRGQQVTLSCSPISGHRSVSWYQQTPGQGLQFLFEYFSETQRNKGNFPGRFSGRQFSNSRSEMNVSTLELGDSALYLCASSNLRGGESEAFFGQGTRLTVV.

The CDR3 region has the DNA TGTGCCAGCAGCTTAAGGGACAGGGGCCCCACTGAAGCTTTCTTT. This gives the protein CASSLRDRGPTEAFF. The V gene is TRBV11-3, the J gene TRBJ1-1, with TRBD1 matching 10 bases. The V gene end was trimmed by 2 bases and the J gene end by 4 bases; junction bases not matched to a gene: 4. This CDR3 contains 15 residues. CDR1 and CDR2 from the germline V gene are SGHNT and YENEEA. Full variable domain (outside the CDR3, taken from reference TRBV11-3 and TRBJ1-1): EAGVVQSPRYKIIEKKQPVAFWCNPISGHNTLYWYLQNLGQGPELLIRYENEEAVDDSQLPKDRFSAERLKGVDSTLKIQPAELGDSAVYLCASSLRDRGPTEAFFGQGTRLTVV.

This chain uses TRBV7-6 with TRBJ2-1, with TRBD2 identical over 10 bases. J lost 7 bases, V lost 6 bases, and 6 bases had no gene match. CDR1 is SGHVS, CDR2 FNYEAQ, per germline. The CDR3 runs to 14 residues. The CDR3 region has the DNA TGTGCCAGCAGAACTAGCGGGGCCTGGAATGAGCAGTTCTTC. The encoded protein is CASRTSGAWNEQFF. Combining the CDR3 with reference TRBV7-6 and TRBJ2-1 gives the whole variable domain GAGVSQSPRYKVTKRGQDVALRCDPISGHVSLYWYRQALGQGPEFLTYFNYEAQQDKSGLPNDRFSAERPEGSISTLTIQRTEQRDSAMYRCASRTSGAWNEQFFGPGTRLTVL.

The CDR3 sequence: CASSPGLAGPTQYF. For the CDR3, the DNA is TGTGCCAGCTCACCGGGACTAGCGGGACCTACGCAGTATTTT. The V call is TRBV18, the J call TRBJ2-3, with 13 bases identical to TRBD2. The J segment lost 8 bases and the V segment lost 3 bases, leaving 2 bases of the junction unmatched. Germline V gene lookup returns CDR1 KGHSH and CDR2 LQKENI. The CDR3 runs 14 residues.

The CDR3 DNA reads TGTGCCAGCAGTACCGGACAGGGGGCGAGGACTGAAGCTTTCTTT. The encoded protein is CASSTGQGARTEAFF. V and J are TRBV7-9 and TRBJ1-1; 11 positions agree with TRBD1. The trim removed 6 bases at V and 5 bases at J, leaving 8 bases unmatched. The germline CDR1 and CDR2 sequences are SEHNR and FQNEAQ (reference sequence). The CDR3 is 15 amino acids.

A single count supports this clone. The CDR3 sequence: CAWTDTTGNGYTF. In DNA form, the CDR3 reads TGTGCCTGGACCGACACTACGGGGAATGGCTACACCTTC. This chain joins TRBV30 and TRBJ1-2; no clear D. Germline V gene lookup returns CDR1 GTSNPN and CDR2 SVGIG (reference sequence). V was trimmed by 4 bases and J by 6 bases, leaving 15 bases between them. CDR3 size: 13 residues.

The chain has TRBV7-8 and TRBJ2-5; D is possibly TRBD1 (6 bases). Germline values: CDR1 SGHVS, CDR2 FQNEAQ. Deletions cut 5 bases from V and 2 bases from J, with 12 bases between. The CDR3 totals 14 residues. The CDR3 protein is CASSPPGQQETQYF. CDR3 sequence (DNA): TGTGCCAGCAGCCCCCCAGGACAGCAAGAGACCCAGTACTTC.

The V gene is TRBV7-9, the J gene TRBJ1-1, with 9 bases that match TRBD1. This CDR3 has 14 residues. After removal of 5 bases from V and 7 bases from J, the junction contained 8 bases not matched to a gene. Germline CDR1 SEHNR, CDR2 FQNEAQ (reference sequence). The CDR3 protein is CASSARQGVVEAFF. Here the CDR3 DNA reads TGTGCCAGCAGCGCCCGACAGGGGGTGGTTGAAGCTTTCTTT.

This clone occurred once. The chain joins TRBV7-8 to TRBJ1-1, with 8 positions matching TRBD1. The V gene's germline CDR1 is SGHVS and CDR2 FQNEAQ. This CDR3 contains 15 residues. V shed 2 bases and J 4 bases; nucleotides not matched to a gene: 6. DNA of the CDR3: TGTGCCAGCAGCTTAACCTGGACAGGGTCCACTGAAGCTTTCTTT. This encodes CASSLTWTGSTEAFF.

The chain joins TRBV7-9 to TRBJ2-5; possibly TRBD2 for D (7 bases). V lost 5 bases and J 4 bases, leaving 17 bases between the germline ends. The CDR3 loop spans 15 amino acids. Germline V gene sequence: CDR1 SEHNR, CDR2 FQNEAQ (reference sequence). The CDR3 sequence is CASSRARGEGETQYF. The CDR3 DNA reads as TGTGCCAGCAGCCGCGCGAGGGGGGAGGGAGAGACCCAGTACTTC.

The chain recombines TRBV2 with TRBJ1-5; the D gene is possibly TRBD1 (6 bases). The germline CDR1 and CDR2 sequences are SNHLY and FYNNEI. The CDR3 runs 13 residues. Trimming left V 4 bases short and J 10 bases short, with 14 bases between. The CDR3, as DNA: TGTGCCAGCAGTGGGACAGCCCAACATCCCCAGCATTTT. It codes for CASSGTAQHPQHF.

The rearrangement uses TRBV7-8 and TRBJ2-3; D is unresolved. The V and J ends lost 5 bases and 4 bases respectively, with 7 bases between them. This CDR3 contains 12 residues. Germline lookup yields CDR1 SGHVS and CDR2 FQNEAQ. CDR3 protein: CASSPGPDTQYF. CDR3 DNA sequence: TGTGCCAGCAGCCCCGGTCCAGATACGCAGTATTTT.

There are a few counts of this clone. The V gene is TRBV28, the J gene TRBJ2-1, with unresolved D. The CDR3 extends over 13 amino acids. The V end lost 2 bases, the J end lost 9 bases, and 11 bases lay between the germline ends. Looked up from germline, CDR1 is MDHEN and CDR2 is SYDVKM. CDR3 residues: CASSLQVSFEQFF. The CDR3 nucleotides read TGTGCCAGCAGTTTACAAGTTAGTTTTGAGCAGTTCTTC.

The chain recombines TRBV29-1 with TRBJ2-7; weak D call: TRBD1 (6 bases). This CDR3 spans 12 amino acids. Germline CDR1 SQVTM, CDR2 ANQGSEA. V shed 4 bases and J shed 1 base, with 8 bases lying between them. CDR3 nucleotide sequence: TGCAGCGTTGCGGACAGATCCTACGAGCAGTACTTC. Translating it yields CSVADRSYEQYF.

The chain has TRBV27 and TRBJ1-1, with 10 nucleotides matching TRBD1. This CDR3 has 15 residues. From germline, CDR1 is MNHEY and CDR2 SMNVEV (reference sequence). The junction had 5 bases not matched to a gene; V was cut back by 2 bases and J by 5 bases. CDR3 in amino acids: CASSLLTGGGTEAFF. In nucleotides, the CDR3 is TGTGCCAGCAGTTTACTGACAGGGGGCGGGACTGAAGCTTTCTTT.

The chain links TRBV15 to TRBJ1-3; no definite D call. Trimming removed 0 bases at V and 0 bases at J, with 9 bases between. This CDR3 comprises 16 residues. Germline CDR1 reads LNHNV; CDR2 reads YYDKDF (reference sequence). The CDR3 loop reads CATSRDNTNSGNTIYF. In DNA, the CDR3 is TGTGCCACCAGCAGAGATAATACAAACTCTGGAAACACCATATATTTT.

This clone was seen just once. The rearrangement links TRBV19 to TRBJ1-1; D remains ambiguous. This CDR3 has 13 amino acids. Germline V gene lookup returns CDR1 LNHDA and CDR2 SQIVND (reference sequence). V lost 6 bases and J 1 base, leaving 9 bases between the germline ends. CDR3 region: CASSPPGNTEAFF. In DNA form, the CDR3 reads TGTGCCAGTAGCCCTCCGGGGAACACTGAAGCTTTCTTT.